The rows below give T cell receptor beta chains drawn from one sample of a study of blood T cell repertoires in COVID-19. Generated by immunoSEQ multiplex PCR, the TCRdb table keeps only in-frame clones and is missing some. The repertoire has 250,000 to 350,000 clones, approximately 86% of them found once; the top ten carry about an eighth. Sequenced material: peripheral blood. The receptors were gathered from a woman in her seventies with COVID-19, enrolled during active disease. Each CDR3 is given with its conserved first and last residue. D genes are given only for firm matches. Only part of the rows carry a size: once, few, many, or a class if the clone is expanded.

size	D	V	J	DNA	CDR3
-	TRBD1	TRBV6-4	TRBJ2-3	TGTGCCAGCAGCCCGACAGGGGACACAGATACGCAGTATTTT	CASSPTGDTDTQYF
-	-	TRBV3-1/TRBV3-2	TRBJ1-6	TGTGCCAGCACCAAAGGGAGAAGAGAATCACCCCTCCACTTT	CASTKGRRESPLHF
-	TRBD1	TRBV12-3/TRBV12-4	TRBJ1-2	TGTGCCAGCAGGCCCACAGGGGTTGGCTACACCTTC	CASRPTGVGYTF
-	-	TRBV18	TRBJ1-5	TGTGCCAGCTCACCACAGGGAGACAATCAGCCCCAGCATTTT	CASSPQGDNQPQHF
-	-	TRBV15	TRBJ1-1	TGTGCCACCAGCAGCCCTGGAGGAGGCACTGAAGCTTTCTTT	CATSSPGGGTEAFF
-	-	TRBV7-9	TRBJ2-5	TGTGCCAGCAGCCGCGCGATCTTAGGCGGCGAGACCCAGTACTTC	CASSRAILGGETQYF
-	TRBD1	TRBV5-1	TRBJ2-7	TGCGCCAGCAGCGACAGGGGCTACGAGCAGTACTTC	CASSDRGYEQYF
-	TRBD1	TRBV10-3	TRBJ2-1	TGTGCCATCAGTGATCCTGGAAGGGGGCGAATGAATGAGCAGTTCTTC	CAISDPGRGRMNEQFF
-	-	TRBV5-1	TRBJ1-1	TGCGCCAGCAGCCCGGGGGAGATGAACACTGAAGCTTTCTTT	CASSPGEMNTEAFF
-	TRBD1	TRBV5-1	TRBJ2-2	TGCGCCAGCAGCCCGGGACAGAGGATCACCGGGGAGCTGTTTTTT	CASSPGQRITGELFF
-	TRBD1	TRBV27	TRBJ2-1	TGTGCCAGCAGCCCTGACAGGGGTGCTCACAATGAGCAGTTCTTC	CASSPDRGAHNEQFF
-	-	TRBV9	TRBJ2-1	TGTGCCAGCAGCGTAATCCCAAATGAGCAGTTCTTC	CASSVIPNEQFF
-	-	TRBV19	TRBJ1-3	TGTGCCAGTAGTATGGCCAGGGCTGGAAACACCATATATTTT	CASSMARAGNTIYF
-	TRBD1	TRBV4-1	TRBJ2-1	TGCGCCAGCAGCCAAGGGGGACAGCGCTACAATGAGCAGTTCTTC	CASSQGGQRYNEQFF
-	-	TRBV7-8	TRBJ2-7	TGTGCCAGCAGCTTCCTTAAAGGAGGCTTAAACTCCTACGAGCAGTACTTC	CASSFLKGGLNSYEQYF
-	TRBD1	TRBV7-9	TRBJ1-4	TGTGCCAGCAGCTTCGGGACAGGGGATGAAAAACTGTTTTTT	CASSFGTGDEKLFF
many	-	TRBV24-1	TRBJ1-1	TGTGCCACCAGTGATCCATTTACAGGTGAAGCTTTCTTT	CATSDPFTGEAFF
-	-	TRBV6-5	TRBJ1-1	TGTGCCAGCAGCCCCGGCACTGAAGCTTTCTTT	CASSPGTEAFF
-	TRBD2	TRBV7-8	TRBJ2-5	TGTGCCAGCAGCTTGTACCGACTAGCGGGGGGCCGAAAAAAAGAGACCCAGTACTTC	CASSLYRLAGGRKKETQYF
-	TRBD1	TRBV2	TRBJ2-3	TGTGCCAGCAGCGGTTATATCCGGGACAGGGGGACGCCAGATACGCAGTATTTT	CASSGYIRDRGTPDTQYF
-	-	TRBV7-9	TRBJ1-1	TGTGCCAGCAGCTTACAGGAGAACACTGAAGCTTTCTTT	CASSLQENTEAFF
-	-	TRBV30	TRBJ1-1	TGTGCCTGGAGTGTACCCAGGGGCATGAACACTGAAGCTTTCTTT	CAWSVPRGMNTEAFF
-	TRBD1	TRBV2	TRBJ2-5	TGTGCCAGCTTAAGGGACAGGCAAGAGACCCAGTACTTC	CASLRDRQETQYF
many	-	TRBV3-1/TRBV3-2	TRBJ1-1	TGTGCCAGCAGCCACAGGGGTAACACTGAAGCTTTCTTT	CASSHRGNTEAFF
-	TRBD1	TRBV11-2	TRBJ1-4	TGTGCCAGCAGCTTAGATCCAGGGGGACCCAGGAGGGGAAAACTGTTTTTT	CASSLDPGGPRRGKLFF
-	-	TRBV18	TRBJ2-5	TGTGCCAGCTCACCGCGGACTGTCTGGGAGACCCAGTACTTC	CASSPRTVWETQYF
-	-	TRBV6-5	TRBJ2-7	TGTGCCTCGGCCAGGGCCAGCTCCTACGAGCAGTACTTC	CASARASSYEQYF
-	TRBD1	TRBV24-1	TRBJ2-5	TGTGCCACCAGTGTAGGGACAGGGGACCTTCAAGAGACCCAGTACTTC	CATSVGTGDLQETQYF
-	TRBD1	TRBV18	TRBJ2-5	TGTGCCAGCTCACCCACAGGGGGAGAGGAGACCCAGTACTTC	CASSPTGGEETQYF
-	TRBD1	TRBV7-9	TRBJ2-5	TGTGCCAGCAGCCCCCAGGGGGTCCAAGAGACCCAGTACTTC	CASSPQGVQETQYF